One and the same sample provided the 27 T cell receptor beta chains below, sequenced in a study of T-cell reconstitution after alpha-beta-depleted transplantation in children. Preparation of the TCRbeta library was carried out with unique molecular identifiers. In TCRdb, the PCR reads were re-called with MiXCR into one record per CDR3 protein. The sample holds hundreds of thousands of distinct CDR3 sequences, under 15% seen once. The specimen comprised PBMCs, sampled before TCRalphabeta/CD19-depleted stem cell transplant. Source of these receptors: a girl aged 2 to 9 with congenital amegakaryocytic thrombocytopenia, due to receive a stem cell transplant.

The rearrangement joins TRBV24-1 to TRBJ2-5; tentative D call: TRBD1 (6 bases). Germline V CDR1 and CDR2: KGHDR, SFDVKD. Trimming took off 2 bases at V and 5 bases at J, with 14 bases between the two ends. This CDR3 has 15 residues. CDR3 sequence reads: CATSDSVTGSETQYF. DNA of the CDR3: TGTGCCACCAGTGATTCCGTAACAGGGAGCGAGACCCAGTACTTC.

This clonotype has at least ten counts. The chain employs TRBV12-3 or TRBV12-4 and TRBJ2-3, with a weak D call TRBD1 (5 bases). This CDR3 comprises 15 residues. The V gene lost 6 bases and the J gene lost 2 bases, with 15 bases spanning the gap. Here the CDR3 reads CASSPVGHSTDTQYF. CDR3 nucleotides: TGTGCCAGCAGCCCGGTGGGGCATTCCACAGATACGCAGTATTTT.

V is TRBV25-1 and J is TRBJ1-6, with a tentative D call TRBD1 (5 bases). CDR1 is MGHDK and CDR2 is SYGVNS in the germline V gene. V gave up 1 base and J gave up 0 bases, with 13 bases separating them. This CDR3 has 18 residues. The CDR3 DNA follows: TGTGCCAGCAGTGAATCCCCTCGACAGAGCTCCTATAATTCACCCCTCCACTTT. It yields the protein CASSESPRQSSYNSPLHF.

This clonotype was detected many times. V is TRBV5-6 and J is TRBJ2-5; weak D call: TRBD2 (5 bases). Germline values: CDR1 SGHDT, CDR2 YYEEEE. The V end was cut by 0 bases, the J end by 5 bases, with 11 bases between. The CDR3 loop spans 14 amino acids. CDR3 region: CASSLVEGLETQYF. The CDR3, as DNA: TGTGCCAGCAGCTTGGTCGAGGGATTGGAGACCCAGTACTTC. Combining the CDR3 with reference TRBV5-6 and TRBJ2-5 gives the whole variable domain DAGVTQSPTHLIKTRGQQVTLRCSPKSGHDTVSWYQQALGQGPQFIFQYYEEEERQRGNFPDRFSGHQFPNYSSELNVNALLLGDSALYLCASSLVEGLETQYFGPGTRLLVL.

This clonotype was recorded at least ten times. The chain couples TRBV7-9 to TRBJ1-5; 9 bases are shared with TRBD1. This CDR3 is 15 amino acids long. Germline CDR1 reads SEHNR; CDR2 reads FQNEAQ (reference sequence). J was trimmed by 2 bases and V by 4 bases; bases with no gene match: 3. Written as DNA, the CDR3 is TGTGCCAGCAGCTGGGGACAGGGAGGCAATCAGCCCCAGCATTTT. Translation gives CASSWGQGGNQPQHF.

This clonotype was picked up many times. The rearrangement joins TRBV6-5 to TRBJ2-3, with D uncertain. Per germline, CDR1 MNHEY and CDR2 SVGAGI. Trimming stripped 8 bases from V and 3 bases from J, with 6 bases between. This CDR3 is built from 11 residues. The CDR3 protein is CASHETDTQYF. In DNA, the CDR3 is TGTGCCAGCCACGAAACAGATACGCAGTATTTT.

This clonotype has ten or more counts. The V and J genes are TRBV12-3 or TRBV12-4 and TRBJ2-5, with D perhaps TRBD1 (6 bases). V was cut by 4 bases and J by 4 bases, with 10 bases left in between. The CDR3 is 13 residues long. The DNA of the CDR3 is TGTGCCAGCAGTTCGGACAGAAGAGAGACCCAGTACTTC. Protein: CASSSDRRETQYF.

This clonotype was recorded many times. This chain connects TRBV12-3 or TRBV12-4 to TRBJ1-1; no reliable D call. The CDR3 has 18 residues. The V end was cut by 5 bases, the J end by 3 bases, with 25 bases between. This CDR3 reads CASSLTPIVGYGDTEAFF. Written as DNA, the CDR3 is TGTGCCAGCAGTCTAACTCCCATTGTGGGCTACGGGGACACTGAAGCTTTCTTT.

This clonotype was counted ten times or more. In DNA form, the CDR3 reads TGTGCCACCCAAAGTTCGTTAGGCTCCTACGAGCAGTACTTC. The encoded protein is CATQSSLGSYEQYF. The chain joins TRBV6-1 to TRBJ2-7, with no clear D. The germline V and J ends were trimmed by 10 bases and 0 bases, with 16 bases remaining between them. CDR3 length: 14 amino acids. Looked up from germline, CDR1 is MNHNS and CDR2 is SASEGT.

This clonotype was found a few times. This chain links TRBV24-1 with TRBJ2-1, with 8 bases identical to TRBD2. Per the germline V gene, CDR1 is KGHDR and CDR2 is SFDVKD. After removal of 3 bases from V and 0 bases from J, the junction contained 3 bases not matched to a gene. This CDR3 has 16 amino acids. CDR3 nucleotide sequence: TGTGCCACCAGTGATGCCAGCGGGGGCTCCTACAATGAGCAGTTCTTC. Translating gives CATSDASGGSYNEQFF.

The table lists this clonotype with many counts. The chain is built from TRBV10-3 and TRBJ1-2, with D perhaps TRBD1 (6 bases). There are 13 residues in the CDR3. The V and J ends lost 6 bases and 1 base respectively, with 9 bases between them. Germline V gene lookup returns CDR1 ENHRY and CDR2 SYGVKD. DNA for the CDR3: TGTGCCATCAGGGCGGACAGTAACTATGGCTACACCTTC. Its protein is CAIRADSNYGYTF.

This clonotype appeared many times. The chain is built from TRBV5-1 and TRBJ2-3; D might be TRBD2 (5 bases). V was trimmed by 3 bases and J by 4 bases, leaving 9 bases between them. This CDR3 has 13 residues. Per the germline V gene, CDR1 is SGHRS and CDR2 is YFSETQ. CDR3 region: CASSWLLADTQYF. The CDR3, as DNA: TGCGCCAGCAGCTGGCTACTAGCAGATACGCAGTATTTT. The full variable domain, its missing parts supplied by reference TRBV5-1 and TRBJ2-3, is KAGVTQTPRYLIKTRGQQVTLSCSPISGHRSVSWYQQTPGQGLQFLFEYFSETQRNKGNFPGRFSGRQFSNSRSEMNVSTLELGDSALYLCASSWLLADTQYFGPGTRLTVL.

The genes are TRBV5-1 and TRBJ1-1, with TRBD1 as a possible D gene (6 bases). V lost 2 bases, J lost 3 bases, and 11 bases lay in between. Germline CDR1 SGHRS, CDR2 YFSETQ. The CDR3 consists of 14 residues. The CDR3 nucleotides read TGCGCCAGCAGCTTAAGACAGGTGGACACTGAAGCTTTCTTT. This sequence encodes CASSLRQVDTEAFF. The full variable domain, rest sourced from reference TRBV5-1 and TRBJ1-1, is KAGVTQTPRYLIKTRGQQVTLSCSPISGHRSVSWYQQTPGQGLQFLFEYFSETQRNKGNFPGRFSGRQFSNSRSEMNVSTLELGDSALYLCASSLRQVDTEAFFGQGTRLTVV.

This clonotype was counted at least ten times. This sequence joins TRBV5-6 and TRBJ1-2; 7 bases align to TRBD1. V gave up 4 bases and J gave up 3 bases; unmatched junction bases: 12. CDR1 is SGHDT, CDR2 YYEEEE, per germline. The CDR3 spans 16 residues. The CDR3 DNA is TGTGCCAGCAGCGCAGCCGTTGACAGGGACCACTATGGCTACACCTTC. Translated, it gives CASSAAVDRDHYGYTF.

This clonotype has at least ten counts. V and J are TRBV5-1 and TRBJ1-1; maybe TRBD1 (5 bases). The CDR3 is made up of 14 amino acids. Germline CDR1 is SGHRS and CDR2 is YFSETQ. V lost 2 bases, J lost 1 base, and 9 bases lay in between. The CDR3 DNA reads as TGCGCCAGCAGCTTACTCGACAGGAACACTGAAGCTTTCTTT. Protein sequence: CASSLLDRNTEAFF. Complete variable domain (other parts from reference TRBV5-1 and TRBJ1-1): KAGVTQTPRYLIKTRGQQVTLSCSPISGHRSVSWYQQTPGQGLQFLFEYFSETQRNKGNFPGRFSGRQFSNSRSEMNVSTLELGDSALYLCASSLLDRNTEAFFGQGTRLTVV.

This clonotype was observed a handful of times. The chain joins TRBV7-9 to TRBJ2-1; D ambiguous. Looked up from germline, CDR1 is SEHNR and CDR2 is FQNEAQ (reference sequence). CDR3 length: 13 residues. Trimming removed 3 bases at V and 6 bases at J, with 9 bases between. The CDR3 nucleotides read TGTGCCAGCAGCTTTAAGGGTGGCAATGAGCAGTTCTTC. The encoded protein is CASSFKGGNEQFF.

This clonotype was counted only a few times. The J gene is TRBJ2-1, the V gene TRBV28, with 11 bases lining up with TRBD2. Germline V lookup: CDR1 MDHEN, CDR2 SYDVKM. Trimming cost V 3 bases and J 8 bases; bases outside gene matches: 3. This CDR3 comprises 14 residues. The CDR3 is CASSFLTSGDEQFF. The CDR3 DNA sequence: TGTGCCAGCAGTTTCCTGACTAGCGGGGATGAGCAGTTCTTC.

This clonotype has more than one count but fewer than ten. The chain recombines TRBV6-1 with TRBJ2-7, with D unresolved. Germline V gene data show CDR1 as MNHNS and CDR2 as SASEGT. The CDR3 totals 16 residues. The V end lost 10 bases, the J end lost 7 bases, and 29 bases lay between the germline ends. CDR3 in DNA: TGTGCCACGGCTAGAGCGATCCAACTCCCAGGAGATGAGCAGTACTTC. Translated: CATARAIQLPGDEQYF.

V is TRBV20-1 and J is TRBJ2-3; D is uncertain. V lost 5 bases and J lost 5, with 20 bases in between. The CDR3 length is 15 residues. Germline V gene data show CDR1 as DFQATT and CDR2 as SNEGSKA (reference sequence). The CDR3 is CSALNLGANRDTQYF. CDR3 nucleotides: TGCAGTGCTCTCAATTTGGGTGCGAACCGAGATACGCAGTATTTT.

This clonotype appeared many times. The chain combines TRBV5-5 with TRBJ2-5, with D unresolved. The CDR3 consists of 13 residues. V lost 2 bases and J 4 bases, leaving 9 bases between the germline ends. Germline V gene lookup returns CDR1 SGHKS and CDR2 YYEKEE (reference sequence). CDR3 sequence: CASSLDWGETQYF. The CDR3 nucleotides are TGTGCCAGCAGCTTAGACTGGGGAGAGACCCAGTACTTC.

The chain is built from TRBV30 and TRBJ2-1, with 9 bases lining up with TRBD2. The CDR3 is 13 residues long. V was clipped by 0 bases and J by 7 bases; unmatched bases: 1. CDR1 and CDR2 from the germline V gene are GTSNPN and SVGIG (reference sequence). CDR3 DNA sequence: TGTGCCTGGAGTGTTAGCGGGAGTAATGAGCAGTTCTTC. Protein: CAWSVSGSNEQFF.

The chain links TRBV5-1 to TRBJ2-7; D gene unclear. Trimming shortened V by 1 base and J by 4 bases, and 12 bases separated the two germline ends. The CDR3 spans 14 residues. Germline V gene sequence: CDR1 SGHRS, CDR2 YFSETQ. The CDR3 nucleotides read TGCGCCAGCAGCTTGTCGGCAGCCTTTTACGAGCAGTACTTC. This encodes CASSLSAAFYEQYF.

This clonotype was observed many times. The chain employs TRBV12-3 or TRBV12-4 and TRBJ1-2; D possibly corresponds to TRBD1 (6 bases). Between the trimmed V and J ends, which lost 3 bases and 4 bases, there was a span of 9 bases. CDR3 size: 13 residues. CDR3 DNA: TGTGCCAGCAGTTTGGGGGCATTCTATGGCTACACCTTC. Translation: CASSLGAFYGYTF.

This clonotype was seen many times. The gene calls are TRBV12-3 or TRBV12-4 and TRBJ2-5; D is unclear. The CDR3 is made up of 14 amino acids. The V and J ends lost 7 bases and 5 bases respectively, with 17 bases between them. CDR3 amino acids: CASTLRLVAETQYF. The CDR3 coding sequence is TGTGCCAGCACCCTGAGATTAGTGGCGGAGACCCAGTACTTC.

This clonotype occurred a few times. This chain connects TRBV11-1 to TRBJ2-1, with D tentatively TRBD2 (5 bases). The ends were cut back, 2 bases at V and 2 bases at J, with 19 bases in the middle. Germline V gene sequence: CDR1 SGHAT, CDR2 FQDESV (reference sequence). This CDR3 is 18 amino acids long. The DNA of the CDR3 is TGTGCCAGCAGCTTAAAATTTCTTGAGGGAACCGCCTACAATGAGCAGTTCTTC. Translating gives CASSLKFLEGTAYNEQFF. The full variable domain, with the rest looked up from reference TRBV11-1 and TRBJ2-1, is EAEVAQSPRYKITEKSQAVAFWCDPISGHATLYWYRQILGQGPELLVQFQDESVVDDSQLPKDRFSAERLKGVDSTLKIQPAELGDSAMYLCASSLKFLEGTAYNEQFFGPGTRLTVL.

This clonotype was seen repeatedly, ten times or more. The chain is built from TRBV12-3 or TRBV12-4 and TRBJ2-2; D gene uncertain. The CDR3 is 12 residues long. V was pared by 3 bases and J by 7 bases, with 6 bases between. The CDR3 loop reads CASSLLDGELFF. Written as DNA, the CDR3 is TGTGCCAGCAGTTTGTTGGACGGGGAGCTGTTTTTT.

This clonotype showed up just a few times. An end of the junction differs from the germline gene, which may be a read error. The rearrangement links TRBV20-1 to TRBJ2-5; tentatively, D is TRBD1 or TRBD2 (5 bases each). Germline V gene data show CDR1 as DFQATT and CDR2 as SNEGSKA (reference sequence). The length of the CDR3 is 16 residues. The CDR3 sequence is CCARVGTGHFFETQYF. The CDR3 nucleotides are TGCTGTGCTAGGGTTGGGACCGGCCATTTTTTTGAGACCCAGTACTTC.